This is a list of T cell receptor beta chains from one sample in a study of T cells in Graves' hyperthyroidism and ophthalmopathy. TCRdb analysed the multiplex PCR reads with MiXCR anew, one entry per CDR3 protein. The table shows nearly 750,000 distinct CDR3 sequences, with just over 35% occurring only once. Specimen: blood. Receptors were obtained from a middle-aged woman with Graves' hyperthyroidism. Each CDR3 is given with its conserved first and last residue. D genes are given only for firm matches. Size tells how often a clone was seen (once, few, many) or the class of an expanded clone, and some rows leave it out.

cdr3_nt cdr3_aa j_call d_call clone_size v_call
TGTGCCAGCAGCTTAAATCAGGGGGCCGTTGGCTACACCTTC CASSLNQGAVGYTF TRBJ1-2 TRBD1 few TRBV7-2
TGTGCCAGCAGCCCAGGGAATTCCTACGAGCAGTACTTC CASSPGNSYEQYF TRBJ2-7 - few TRBV9
TGTGCCAGCAGCCCTTTAGGGTACGAGCAGTACTTC CASSPLGYEQYF TRBJ2-7 - many TRBV7-9
TGTGCCAGCAGTTCCCGCAGGGGCGACAATCAGCCCCAGCATTTT CASSSRRGDNQPQHF TRBJ1-5 - - TRBV2
TGTGCCATCAGTCGGACAGGGGAGCTGTTTTTT CAISRTGELFF TRBJ2-2 - - TRBV10-3
TGCGCCAGCAGCCAAGAATCCCCGGGGGTTAGGAGCAATCAGCCCCAGCATTTT CASSQESPGVRSNQPQHF TRBJ1-5 - few TRBV4-1
TGTGCCAGCAGCCCGGGACGGCTAAACACTGAAGCTTTCTTT CASSPGRLNTEAFF TRBJ1-1 - many TRBV6-5
TGTGCCAGCAGTTGGGGCAGTCTGAACACGGAAGCTTTCTTT CASSWGSLNTEAFF TRBJ1-1 - few TRBV12-3/TRBV12-4
TGTGCCAGCAGCCCGGGACAGGGAAGGGTTGAAAAACTGTTTTTT CASSPGQGRVEKLFF TRBJ1-4 TRBD1 - TRBV13
TGTGCCAGCAGCCTTGACAGGGTGAGGGGCTACACCTTC CASSLDRVRGYTF TRBJ1-2 TRBD1 many TRBV7-9
TGCAGTGCTAGAGTGACAGGTCCGGCCTATAATTCACCCCTCCACTTT CSARVTGPAYNSPLHF TRBJ1-6 - many TRBV20-1
TGTGCCAGCGGCGACCCCACGTATGAAAAACTGTTTTTT CASGDPTYEKLFF TRBJ1-4 - many TRBV7-9
TGTGCCAGTAGTACCGGGACAGGGAGGATCTATGGCTACACCTTC CASSTGTGRIYGYTF TRBJ1-2 TRBD1 once TRBV19
TGTGCCAGCAGTGGGGGCTTGGCAGGAGGCTACACCTTC CASSGGLAGGYTF TRBJ1-2 - few TRBV25-1
TGTGCCAGCAGTTACTCAGGGGCGATCCGGAATTCACCCCTCCACTTT CASSYSGAIRNSPLHF TRBJ1-6 - few TRBV6-2/TRBV6-3
TGTGCCAGTAGTATCGGCGGTGGGGGTGGGTATCAGCCCCAGCATTTT CASSIGGGGGYQPQHF TRBJ1-5 - - TRBV19
TGCAGTTGTCCCTCGGGGTACTGGGAAGAGACCCAGTACTTC CSCPSGYWEETQYF TRBJ2-5 - many TRBV20-1
TGTGCCAGCAGTGAAGCGCTTCTAGGGTATGAAAAACTGTTTTTT CASSEALLGYEKLFF TRBJ1-4 - - TRBV6-1
TGTGCCAGCAGCGTAGATGAACGAGGATGGGGCTCAGTGTACACTGAAGCTTTCTTT CASSVDERGWGSVYTEAFF TRBJ1-1 - many TRBV9
TGTGCCAGCAGGGGGGTTGAAGCCACTGAAGCTTTCTTT CASRGVEATEAFF TRBJ1-1 - few TRBV6-1
TGTGCCAGCAGCGTAACAGCGGACTCTGGAAACACCATATATTTT CASSVTADSGNTIYF TRBJ1-3 - many TRBV7-6
TGCGCCAGCAGCCCCCAGATGAGGGCACAAGGCGAGACCCAGTACTTC CASSPQMRAQGETQYF TRBJ2-5 - - TRBV5-1
TGCAGCTTTACAAAGGGACGGCTGAACACTGAAGCTTTCTTT CSFTKGRLNTEAFF TRBJ1-1 - - TRBV29-1
TGTGCCAGTACCAGGACAGGGAAGCGGGAGACCCAGTACTTC CASTRTGKRETQYF TRBJ2-5 TRBD1 few TRBV19
TGTGCCATCAGTTTAAACAATCGGACGGACGGAAACACCATATATTTT CAISLNNRTDGNTIYF TRBJ1-3 - many TRBV10-3
TGTGCCAGCAGCCCCGGGACATATGCTGGCTACACCTTC CASSPGTYAGYTF TRBJ1-2 - few TRBV10-2
TGTGCCAGCAGCCAGCGTGGACAGAGAGCCTACGAGCAGTACTTC CASSQRGQRAYEQYF TRBJ2-7 - few TRBV7-9
TGTGCCAGCAGCACTAGCGGAGCGAACACCGGGGAGCTGTTTTTT CASSTSGANTGELFF TRBJ2-2 TRBD2 few TRBV7-9
TGTGCCAGCAGTTACGGGGTGACTGAAGCTTTCTTT CASSYGVTEAFF TRBJ1-1 - - TRBV6-2/TRBV6-3
TGCAGTGCTACAGAGAACTATGGCTACACCTTC CSATENYGYTF TRBJ1-2 - many TRBV20-1
TGTGCCAGCAGCATAACTGGGGATCAGCCCCAGCATTTT CASSITGDQPQHF TRBJ1-5 - many TRBV19
TGTGCCAGCAGCTTCCCTATGCGGGAGATGCACAATGAGCAGTACTTC CASSFPMREMHNEQYF TRBJ2-7 TRBD2 - TRBV7-8
TGTGCCACCTCGGACAACAGGGCGGGTAGCGGTAACACCATATATTTT CATSDNRAGSGNTIYF TRBJ1-3 - few TRBV12-3/TRBV12-4
TGCGCCAGCAGCCAAGATTCCGGCTCTGGAAACACCATATATTTT CASSQDSGSGNTIYF TRBJ1-3 - few TRBV4-3
TGCAGTGCACAGGGCCCAGCGAACACCGGGGAGCTGTTTTTT CSAQGPANTGELFF TRBJ2-2 - many TRBV20-1
TGTGCCAGCATCCCGGGAGGCCGGCTTGGAAACACCATATATTTT CASIPGGRLGNTIYF TRBJ1-3 - - TRBV13
TGCAGTGCCCAAGGGGGACGCACAGATACGCAGTATTTT CSAQGGRTDTQYF TRBJ2-3 - - TRBV20-1
TGTGCTAGTGGTTTGCGCTATGGCTACACCTTC CASGLRYGYTF TRBJ1-2 - many TRBV12-5
TGTGCCAGCAGTGCCCTCGAGTTCTTCTCTGGAAACACCATATATTTT CASSALEFFSGNTIYF TRBJ1-3 - - TRBV25-1
TGTGCCAGCAGTTTGGGGGGCTTCATTCGTGGCTACACCTTC CASSLGGFIRGYTF TRBJ1-2 - - TRBV7-9
TGCAGTGCTAGAGAGGACGGGGGGGCCGCAGAGACCCAGTACTTC CSAREDGGAAETQYF TRBJ2-5 TRBD2 few TRBV20-1
TGTGCCAGCAGTTTCGGAACAGGTTTTTCTTCTGGAAACACCATATATTTT CASSFGTGFSSGNTIYF TRBJ1-3 - few TRBV12-3/TRBV12-4
TGTGCCAGCAGTTACTCGGACGGGGACTATGGCTACACCTTC CASSYSDGDYGYTF TRBJ1-2 - - TRBV6-5
TGTGCCAGCAGCACGGGACTCCCGGCAGATACGCAGTATTTT CASSTGLPADTQYF TRBJ2-3 - - TRBV7-2
TGTGCCAGCAAATCCGGGCAGAGAAGTTCACCCCTCCACTTT CASKSGQRSSPLHF TRBJ1-6 - - TRBV6-1